This passage covers 30 T cell receptor beta chains from one sample sequenced in a study of Tregs in tolerant kidney transplant recipients. The repertoire was sequenced with immunoSEQ multiplex PCR; TCRdb's copy has only in-frame clones and lacks some. This sample has 55,000 to 75,000 clones; approximately 87% occur once, and the top ten carry 3.5% to 4.5%. Mixed chimerism was transient after nonmyeloablative marrow transplants from related graft donors. Here the sequenced sample was CD4+ T cells from blood (PBMCs), taken 6 months after the transplant. These receptor sequences come from a human patient who received a combined kidney and bone marrow transplant. Some T cells may be supplied by the graft donor.

The chain couples TRBV10-3 to TRBJ2-2, with D unresolved. The CDR3 has 15 residues. Germline-derived CDR1 and CDR2 are ENHRY and SYGVKD. The ends were cut back, 3 bases at V and 0 bases at J, with 8 bases in the middle. CDR3 protein: CAISDFTANTGELFF. CDR3 DNA sequence: TGTGCCATCAGTGATTTCACTGCGAACACCGGGGAGCTGTTTTTT.

This clone was detected only a few times. The V call is TRBV5-4, the J call TRBJ1-2; 9 nucleotides agree with TRBD1. CDR1 SGHNT and CDR2 YYREEE come from the germline V gene (reference sequence). Unmatched junction bases numbered 7, after V lost 4 bases and J lost 0 bases. This CDR3 is 16 amino acids long. The CDR3 sequence: CASSPGQGSTNYGYTF. Here the CDR3 DNA reads TGTGCCAGCAGCCCGGGACAGGGAAGTACTAACTATGGCTACACCTTC.

V gene TRBV7-9 combines with J gene TRBJ2-7; the match to TRBD1 covers 7 bases. Germline trimming cut 5 bases from V and 3 bases from J; bases unmatched to any gene: 13. The CDR3 covers 16 residues. Germline V gives CDR1 SEHNR, CDR2 FQNEAQ (reference sequence). The CDR3 DNA reads as TGTGCCAGCAGCCCTTACAGGGGAAGGGGTTACTACGAGCAGTACTTC. This gives the protein CASSPYRGRGYYEQYF.

The rearrangement uses TRBV18 and TRBJ1-3, with TRBD1 as a possible D gene (5 bases). The germline V gene has CDR1 KGHSH and CDR2 LQKENI. V was cut by 1 base and J by 0 bases, with 10 bases left in between. The CDR3 contains 16 residues. The CDR3 region is CASSPRGLLSGNTIYF. In DNA form, the CDR3 reads TGTGCCAGCTCACCACGGGGCCTACTCTCTGGAAACACCATATATTTT.

V is TRBV15 and J is TRBJ2-7; TRBD2 matches 7 bases. Germline V gene sequence: CDR1 LNHNV, CDR2 YYDKDF (reference sequence). The CDR3 is 15 amino acids. V shed 6 bases, J shed 1 base, and the junction held 9 bases outside the gene matches. CDR3 in DNA: TGTGCCACCAGAGCGGGGCTTAGTGGATCCTACGAGCAGTACTTC. Protein product: CATRAGLSGSYEQYF.

This rearrangement joins TRBV4-3 to TRBJ2-3; 13 nucleotides match TRBD2. Germline V CDR1 and CDR2: LGHNA, YSLEER. The V segment lost 0 bases and the J segment 4 bases; nucleotides outside the gene matches: 10. This CDR3 region has 19 residues. The CDR3 is CASSQEALWTSGRSDTQYF. CDR3 nucleotides: TGCGCCAGCAGCCAAGAGGCCCTTTGGACTAGCGGGAGATCAGATACGCAGTATTTT.

CDR3 region: CASSQGVGIGLQETQYF. CDR3 nucleotide sequence: TGTGCCAGCAGCCAAGGGGTTGGAATAGGACTCCAAGAGACCCAGTACTTC. The chain couples TRBV14 to TRBJ2-5, with D possibly matching TRBD2 (5 bases). Germline loops: CDR1 SGHDN, CDR2 FVKESK. Trimming removed 1 base at V and 1 base at J, with 16 bases between. This CDR3 region has 17 residues.

The chain is built from TRBV7-9 and TRBJ2-1; a weak D match, TRBD2 (7 bases). The CDR3 has 18 amino acids. Trimming stripped 4 bases from V and 1 base from J, with 20 bases between. Germline values: CDR1 SEHNR, CDR2 FQNEAQ (reference sequence). The CDR3 region has the DNA TGTGCCAGCAGCTCCCAAGGCGGGGGCCGGGGGTCCTACAATGAGCAGTTCTTC. Translation: CASSSQGGGRGSYNEQFF.

The chain recombines TRBV21-1 with TRBJ1-5; the D call in the table, TRBD1, was not verified against the DNA. TRBV21-1 is a pseudogene segment. The CDR3 covers 16 residues. CDR3 nucleotide sequence: TGTGCCAGCAGCACAGGAGACAGGGGCTGCAATCAGCCCCAGCATTTT. It codes for CASSTGDRGCNQPQHF.

The rearrangement joins TRBV7-2 to TRBJ1-1; D call uncertain. The CDR3 totals 13 residues. Germline CDR1 SGHTA, CDR2 FQGNSA. V was trimmed by 3 bases and J by 0 bases, leaving 5 bases between them. The CDR3 bases are TGTGCCAGCAGCTTGCAGATGAACACTGAAGCTTTCTTT. This sequence encodes CASSLQMNTEAFF.

This rearrangement joins TRBV12-1 to TRBJ2-7; TRBD2 is the table's D call, not checked against the DNA. TRBV12-1 is a pseudogene segment. The CDR3 is 18 amino acids. This CDR3 is CASSPPLSFGGSSYEQYF. The CDR3, as DNA: TGTGCCAGCAGCCCTCCACTCTCTTTCGGGGGGAGCTCCTACGAGCAGTACTTC.

The rearrangement uses TRBV30 and TRBJ1-1; D is unclear. Per the germline V gene, CDR1 is GTSNPN and CDR2 is SVGIG (reference sequence). This CDR3 comprises 12 residues. V gave up 2 bases and J gave up 12 bases, with 16 bases separating them. CDR3 sequence: CAWSPIGVETFF. The CDR3, as DNA: TGTGCCTGGAGTCCGATCGGGGTTGAGACTTTCTTT.

This clone is a singleton in its sample. V is TRBV19 and J is TRBJ1-2; D gene uncertain. Germline CDR1 and CDR2: LNHDA and SQIVND (reference sequence). V lost 1 base to trimming and J lost 6 bases, with 9 bases between them. The CDR3 sequence is 13 residues long. The CDR3 sequence: CASSIATSHGYTF. DNA for the CDR3: TGTGCCAGTAGTATAGCTACCTCCCATGGCTACACCTTC.

With respect to this clone: One end of the junction fails to match germline, which may point to a read error. This sequence joins TRBV28 and TRBJ1-6; 8 nucleotides align to TRBD1. The CDR3 has 14 amino acids. The V gene's germline CDR1 is MDHEN and CDR2 SYDVKM. As DNA, the CDR3 is TGTGCCAGCACTTTAGACAGGGGTTATTCACCCCTCCACTTT. This sequence encodes CASTLDRGYSPLHF.

This clone was seen just once. V and J are TRBV19 and TRBJ2-5, with TRBD2 matching 8 bases. The DNA end lines up better with TRBJ2-7; the J call may be wrong. CDR1 is LNHDA, CDR2 SQIVND, per germline (reference sequence). This CDR3 is built from 14 residues. CDR3 nucleotides: TGTGCCAGTAAGAGCGGGAGTGACTCCTACGAGCAGTACTTC. Translation: CASKSGSDSYEQYF.

The gene calls are TRBV20-1 and TRBJ2-7; no reliable D call. This CDR3 region has 11 residues. V shed 1 base and J shed 4 bases, with 5 bases lying between them. Looked up from germline, CDR1 is DFQATT and CDR2 is SNEGSKA (reference sequence). The CDR3 nucleotides read TGCAGTGCTAGAGGCCTATACGAGCAGTACTTC. It encodes CSARGLYEQYF.

The chain has TRBV7-9 and TRBJ2-1; 7 bases match TRBD2. The germline V gene has CDR1 SEHNR and CDR2 FQNEAQ (reference sequence). Unmatched junction bases numbered 5, after V lost 3 bases and J lost 3 bases. This CDR3 spans 15 amino acids. CDR3 protein: CASSFGKRDYNEQFF. As DNA, the CDR3 is TGTGCCAGCAGCTTCGGGAAGCGGGACTACAATGAGCAGTTCTTC.

The rearrangement joins TRBV7-3 to TRBJ2-3, with D maybe TRBD1 (5 bases). The CDR3 loop spans 13 amino acids. Germline lookup yields CDR1 SGHTA and CDR2 FQGTGA. V was cut by 1 base and J by 4 bases, with 6 bases left in between. The CDR3: CASSLKGADTQYF. The CDR3 bases are TGTGCCAGCAGCTTAAAAGGGGCAGATACGCAGTATTTT.

This clone was found once. The chain combines TRBV7-9 with TRBJ1-1, with 9 positions matching TRBD1. This CDR3 contains 14 residues. V was pared by 7 bases and J by 0 bases, with 3 bases of the junction left unmatched. Per germline, CDR1 SEHNR and CDR2 FQNEAQ (reference sequence). CDR3 in DNA: TGTGCCAGCAACAGGGGGCCCTTGAACACTGAAGCTTTCTTT. This codes for CASNRGPLNTEAFF.

The chain employs TRBV19 and TRBJ1-1, with 11 bases that match TRBD1. CDR3 length equals 16 residues. Germline trimming cut 5 bases from V and 10 bases from J; bases unmatched to any gene: 15. Germline V lookup: CDR1 LNHDA, CDR2 SQIVND (reference sequence). CDR3 residues: CASSAGTGGALSRAFF. The CDR3 coding sequence is TGTGCCAGTAGTGCCGGGACAGGGGGGGCCCTCTCGAGAGCTTTCTTT.

The V call is TRBV7-2, the J call TRBJ2-5, with a weak D call TRBD2 (7 bases). Germline-derived CDR1 and CDR2 are SGHTA and FQGNSA. Trimming removed 5 bases at V and 2 bases at J, with 24 bases between. This CDR3 spans 18 amino acids. The CDR3 region is CASSIPRTWRGLQETQYF. The CDR3 coding sequence is TGTGCCAGCAGCATACCCCGGACCTGGCGGGGGCTTCAAGAGACCCAGTACTTC.

The chain recombines TRBV7-2 with TRBJ2-7, with a possible D match to TRBD1 (5 bases). There are 13 residues in the CDR3. Germline V gene sequence: CDR1 SGHTA, CDR2 FQGNSA. Trimming removed 3 bases from V and 3 bases from J, with 9 bases in between. The CDR3 spells CASSFDRFYEQYF. The CDR3 coding sequence is TGTGCCAGCAGCTTCGACAGATTCTACGAGCAGTACTTC.

This clone appeared a single time. Because it lacks the conserved phenylalanine or tryptophan at the end, this CDR3 is likely a read error. This chain joins TRBV5-1 and TRBJ1-2, with TRBD1 matching 9 bases. This CDR3 has 15 residues. V gave up 4 bases and J gave up 7 bases; unmatched junction bases: 11. The V gene's germline CDR1 is SGHRS and CDR2 YFSETQ. For the CDR3, the DNA is TGCGCCAGCAGCCTTGGACAGGGGAGGGGATTTGGCTACACCTTA. This translates into CASSLGQGRGFGYTL.

This chain links TRBV6-1 with TRBJ1-1, with D perhaps TRBD1 (5 bases). CDR1 MNHNS and CDR2 SASEGT come from the germline V gene. The CDR3 is made up of 15 amino acids. V was shortened by 5 bases and J by 4 bases, with 17 bases between the two germline ends. Here the CDR3 reads CASSKWQGTGTEAFF. The CDR3 coding sequence is TGTGCCAGCAGTAAGTGGCAGGGTACTGGCACTGAAGCTTTCTTT.

The V call is TRBV7-9, the J call TRBJ1-1; no clear D. V was clipped by 8 bases and J by 0 bases, with 13 bases between them. Germline assignment: CDR1 SEHNR and CDR2 FQNEAQ (reference sequence). There are 14 residues in the CDR3. CDR3 region: CASRRSPMNTEAFF. CDR3 bases: TGTGCCAGCCGTCGGTCACCCATGAACACTGAAGCTTTCTTT.

The chain is built from TRBV2 and TRBJ2-5; possibly TRBD1 for D (6 bases). This CDR3 region has 17 residues. Trimming pared 2 bases from V and 0 bases from J, leaving 16 bases between. CDR1 is SNHLY, CDR2 FYNNEI, per germline. CDR3 sequence: CASSEQGLLWYQETQYF. DNA of the CDR3: TGTGCCAGCAGTGAACAGGGGCTTCTCTGGTACCAAGAGACCCAGTACTTC.

V usage is TRBV5-1 and J usage is TRBJ1-4; TRBD1 matches at 9 bases. CDR3 length: 14 residues. Per germline, CDR1 SGHRS and CDR2 YFSETQ. The V gene end was trimmed by 4 bases and the J gene end by 8 bases; junction bases not matched to a gene: 6. This chain's CDR3 is CASSLQGAWEKLFF. In DNA form, the CDR3 reads TGCGCCAGCAGCCTACAGGGGGCCTGGGAAAAACTGTTTTTT.

V is TRBV6-5 and J is TRBJ2-2, with TRBD1 matching over 8 bases. V shed 7 bases and J 8 bases; nucleotides not matched to a gene: 12. The V gene's germline CDR1 is MNHEY and CDR2 SVGAGI. The CDR3 covers 15 residues. CDR3 amino acids: CASTLMRTGLGELFF. Here the CDR3 DNA reads TGTGCCAGCACCTTAATGAGGACAGGGCTGGGGGAGCTGTTTTTT.

The J gene is TRBJ2-1, the V gene TRBV6-1; tentatively, D is TRBD1 (5 bases). In germline, CDR1 is MNHNS, CDR2 SASEGT. This CDR3 has 16 residues. The V and J ends lost 2 bases and 6 bases respectively, with 17 bases between them. The CDR3 sequence: CASSEQASGWSNEQFF. CDR3 in DNA: TGTGCCAGCAGTGAACAGGCCTCAGGGTGGTCCAATGAGCAGTTCTTC.

This clone was seen a single time. V gene TRBV18 combines with J gene TRBJ2-1; 8 bases are shared with TRBD2. V lost 3 bases and J lost 7; bases outside the gene matches: 8. The V gene's germline CDR1 is KGHSH and CDR2 LQKENI. The CDR3 consists of 15 residues. CDR3 residues: CASSPGLDLMNEQFF. The DNA for the CDR3 is TGTGCCAGCTCACCGGGACTAGACCTCATGAATGAGCAGTTCTTC.